A selection of T cell receptor beta chains follows, all from one sample in a study of T-cell memory formation after mild COVID-19. TCRdb recomputed calls from the 5' RACE reads with MiXCR, one row per CDR3 protein. The sample has a few hundred thousand distinct CDR3 sequences, approximately 21% seen once. Source material: PBMCs or a T cell subset sorted from them (not recorded which). These receptors were taken from an adult woman who had mild COVID-19 (a few samples of this study predate the infection). Cell type and time point are not known. Each CDR3 is given with its conserved first and last residue. D genes are given only for firm matches. For some rows the clone size is stated as once, few or many, or as a class when expanded; others skip it.

TRBJ1-4 TRBV12-3/TRBV12-4 14 TRBD1 . TGTGCCAGCACCCTGGGGACAGTGAATGAAAAACTGTTTTTT CASTLGTVNEKLFF
TRBJ1-1 TRBV7-9 12 . few TGTGCCAGCAGCTTAGGGGGTTCTGAAGCTTTCTTT CASSLGGSEAFF
TRBJ2-5 TRBV7-2 15 . . TGTGCCAGCAGCTTAAAAACGGGAGTAAGGGAGACCCAGTACTTC CASSLKTGVRETQYF
TRBJ2-2 TRBV4-3 17 . . TGCGCCAGCAGCCAGTTAGCGGAGATCGCGAACACCGGGGAGCTGTTTTTT CASSQLAEIANTGELFF
TRBJ2-7 TRBV12-3/TRBV12-4 13 . . TGTGCCAGCAGTAGAGTGGACTCCTACGAGCAGTACTTC CASSRVDSYEQYF
TRBJ1-2 TRBV7-9 16 . few TGTGCCAGCAGCTTAGCCGACCAAGGGGGGGGCTATGGCTACACCTTC CASSLADQGGGYGYTF
TRBJ2-7 TRBV7-9 14 . . TGTGCCAGCAGCGCTAACACGGTTTCCTACGAGCAGTACTTC CASSANTVSYEQYF
TRBJ1-4 TRBV13 13 . . TGTGCCAGCAGCCGATTAACCGACGGGTCACTGTTTTTT CASSRLTDGSLFF
TRBJ2-1 TRBV12-3/TRBV12-4 13 TRBD1 . TGTGCCAGCAGCCGTCAACAGGGGCATGAGCAGTTCTTC CASSRQQGHEQFF
TRBJ2-2 TRBV7-9 13 . few TGTGCCAGCAGCTTAGAGGCTCCCGGGGAGCTGTTTTTT CASSLEAPGELFF
TRBJ2-1 TRBV28 11 . . TGTGCCAGCAGGCTCCGGAATGAGCAGTTCTTC CASRLRNEQFF
TRBJ2-1 TRBV20-1 19 TRBD2 few TGCAGTGCTAGAGATCGACTAGCGGGAGGGGCCCTAGTGGGGAATGAGCAGTTCTTC CSARDRLAGGALVGNEQFF
TRBJ2-5 TRBV12-3/TRBV12-4 14 TRBD1 . TGTGCCAGCAGTACCAGACAGGGGGGAGAGACCCAGTACTTC CASSTRQGGETQYF
TRBJ1-5 TRBV12-2 16 . few TGTGCAAGTTCGGACAGGGGGATGTATAGCAATCAGCCCCAGCATTTT CASSDRGMYSNQPQHF
TRBJ2-1 TRBV12-3/TRBV12-4 16 TRBD2 . TGTGCCAGCACCCCGGTGTGGGGGGGGGGGTGGAATGAGCAGTTCTTC CASTPVWGGGWNEQFF
TRBJ2-1 TRBV5-1 17 TRBD2 . TGCGCCAGCAGCCTGCGGACTAGCCGATACTCCTACAATGAGCAGTTCTTC CASSLRTSRYSYNEQFF
TRBJ2-7 TRBV30 14 TRBD2 few TGTGCCTGGGGGACTAGCGGGACTAGAAACGAGCAGTACTTC CAWGTSGTRNEQYF
TRBJ2-1 TRBV7-3 16 TRBD2 few TGTGCCAGCAGCCCCTTCGCGAGCGGGGGACGAAATGAGCAGTTCTTC CASSPFASGGRNEQFF